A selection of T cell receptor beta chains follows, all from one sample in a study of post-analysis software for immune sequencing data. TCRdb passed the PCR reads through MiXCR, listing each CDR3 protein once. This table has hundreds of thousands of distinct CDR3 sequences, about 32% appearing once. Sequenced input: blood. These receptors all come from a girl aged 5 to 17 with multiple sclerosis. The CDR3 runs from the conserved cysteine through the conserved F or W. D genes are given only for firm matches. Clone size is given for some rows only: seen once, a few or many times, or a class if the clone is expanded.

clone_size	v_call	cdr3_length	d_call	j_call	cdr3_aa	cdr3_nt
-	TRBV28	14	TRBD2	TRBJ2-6	CASSQILAGGAVTF	TGTGCCAGCAGCCAGATACTAGCGGGAGGCGCCGTGACTTTC
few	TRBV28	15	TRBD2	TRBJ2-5	CASSLWTSGRGEQYF	TGTGCCAGCAGTTTATGGACTAGCGGGAGGGGGGAGCAGTACTTC
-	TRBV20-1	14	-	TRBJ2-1	CSPGGLQPLREQFF	TGCAGTCCGGGCGGGCTACAACCTCTCAGGGAGCAGTTCTTC
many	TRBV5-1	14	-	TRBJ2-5	CASSLRGNQETQYF	TGTGCCAGCAGCTTAAGGGGGAACCAAGAGACCCAGTACTTC
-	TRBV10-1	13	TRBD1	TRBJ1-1	CASFATGSTEAFF	TGCGCCAGTTTTGCGACAGGGTCGACTGAAGCTTTCTTT
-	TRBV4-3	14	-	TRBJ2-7	CASQDRTVAYEQYF	TGCGCCAGCCAAGATAGGACGGTGGCCTACGAGCAGTACTTC
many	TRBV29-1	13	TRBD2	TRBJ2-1	CSQGLAGTNEQFF	TGCAGTCAAGGGCTAGCGGGAACCAATGAGCAGTTCTTC
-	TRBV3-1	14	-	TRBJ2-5	CASSQSLQGPEQYF	TGTGCCAGCAGCCAGTCCTTACAGGGACCAGAGCAGTACTTC
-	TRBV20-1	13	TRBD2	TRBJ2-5	CSAGRGGMETQYF	TGCAGTGCTGGCCGGGGGGGGATGGAGACCCAGTACTTC
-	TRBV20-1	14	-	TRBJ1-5	CSASDGVGNQPQHF	TGCAGTGCTAGTGACGGGGTCGGCAATCAGCCCCAGCATTTT
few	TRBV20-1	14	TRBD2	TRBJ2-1	CSARAGGGSNEQFF	TGCAGTGCTAGAGCCGGGGGGGGTAGCAATGAGCAGTTCTTC
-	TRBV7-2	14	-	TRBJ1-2	CASNLIQGQHGYTF	TGTGCCAGCAACTTAATCCAGGGTCAACATGGCTACACCTTC
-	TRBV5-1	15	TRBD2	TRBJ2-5	CASSLRGGGAETQYF	TGCGCCAGCAGTCTACGAGGCGGGGGGGCTGAGACCCAGTACTTC
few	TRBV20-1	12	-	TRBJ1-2	CSARLGAHGYTF	TGCAGTGCTAGGTTGGGGGCGCATGGCTACACCTTC
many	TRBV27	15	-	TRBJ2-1	CASTSTGSSYNEQFF	TGTGCCAGCACTTCCACCGGAAGCTCCTACAATGAGCAGTTCTTC
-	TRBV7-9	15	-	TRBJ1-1	CASSSVQGRGTEAFF	TGTGCCAGCAGCTCAGTGCAGGGGAGGGGGACTGAAGCTTTCTTT
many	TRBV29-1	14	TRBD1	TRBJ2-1	CSAEGQALKGEQFF	TGCAGCGCTGAGGGACAGGCTCTTAAGGGTGAGCAGTTCTTC
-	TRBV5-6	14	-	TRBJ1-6	CASSLRVGTSPLHF	TGTGCCAGCAGCTTGAGAGTCGGGACTTCACCCCTCCACTTT
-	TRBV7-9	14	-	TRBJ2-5	CASSGRSTEETQYF	TGTGCCAGCAGCGGTCGATCAACGGAGGAGACCCAGTACTTC
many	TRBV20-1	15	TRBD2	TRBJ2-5	CSAYRTSGGAETQYF	TGCAGTGCTTACCGGACTAGCGGGGGGGCGGAGACCCAGTACTTC
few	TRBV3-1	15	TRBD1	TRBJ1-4	CASSQEQGGDEKLFF	TGTGCCAGCAGCCAAGAGCAGGGGGGAGATGAAAAACTGTTTTTT
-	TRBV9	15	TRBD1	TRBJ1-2	CASSVVGSQGGGYTF	TGTGCCAGCAGCGTAGTAGGCTCACAGGGGGGTGGCTACACCTTC
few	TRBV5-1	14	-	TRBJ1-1	CASSQTQGYTEAFF	TGCGCCAGCAGCCAGACACAGGGCTACACTGAAGCTTTCTTT
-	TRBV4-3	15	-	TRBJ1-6	CASSQDSPNLSPLHF	TGCGCCAGCAGCCAAGATTCCCCCAATTTGTCACCCCTCCACTTT
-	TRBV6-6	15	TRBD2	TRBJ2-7	CASSSGTSGRGEQYF	TGTGCCAGCAGCTCCGGGACTAGCGGGAGAGGTGAGCAGTACTTC
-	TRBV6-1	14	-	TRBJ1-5	CASSESSPDQPQHF	TGTGCCAGCAGTGAATCCTCCCCCGATCAGCCCCAGCATTTT
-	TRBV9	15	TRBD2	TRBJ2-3	CASSVGGSSTDTQYF	TGTGCCAGCAGCGTTGGCGGGAGTAGCACAGATACGCAGTATTTT
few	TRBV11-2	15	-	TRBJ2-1	CASSSRTLPYNEQFF	TGTGCCAGCAGCTCCAGGACTCTTCCCTACAATGAGCAGTTCTTC
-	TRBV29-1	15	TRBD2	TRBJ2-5	CSVEGLAGVLETQYF	TGCAGCGTTGAAGGCCTAGCGGGAGTTTTAGAGACCCAGTACTTC
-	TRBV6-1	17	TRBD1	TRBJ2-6	CASSAQGAISGANVLTF	TGTGCCAGCAGTGCACAGGGGGCCATCTCTGGGGCCAACGTCCTGACTTTC
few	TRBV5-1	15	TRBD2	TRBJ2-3	CASSWTSGGRDTQYF	TGCGCCAGCAGCTGGACTAGCGGGGGTAGGGATACGCAGTATTTT
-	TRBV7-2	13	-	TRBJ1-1	CASSGSPNTEAFF	TGTGCCAGCTCGGGTTCGCCTAACACTGAAGCTTTCTTT
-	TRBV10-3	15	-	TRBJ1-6	CAIRETAQYNSPLHF	TGTGCCATCAGAGAAACGGCACAGTATAATTCACCCCTCCACTTT
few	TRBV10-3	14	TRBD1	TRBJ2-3	CASNPGQGADTQYF	TGTGCCAGCAATCCGGGACAGGGGGCAGATACGCAGTATTTT